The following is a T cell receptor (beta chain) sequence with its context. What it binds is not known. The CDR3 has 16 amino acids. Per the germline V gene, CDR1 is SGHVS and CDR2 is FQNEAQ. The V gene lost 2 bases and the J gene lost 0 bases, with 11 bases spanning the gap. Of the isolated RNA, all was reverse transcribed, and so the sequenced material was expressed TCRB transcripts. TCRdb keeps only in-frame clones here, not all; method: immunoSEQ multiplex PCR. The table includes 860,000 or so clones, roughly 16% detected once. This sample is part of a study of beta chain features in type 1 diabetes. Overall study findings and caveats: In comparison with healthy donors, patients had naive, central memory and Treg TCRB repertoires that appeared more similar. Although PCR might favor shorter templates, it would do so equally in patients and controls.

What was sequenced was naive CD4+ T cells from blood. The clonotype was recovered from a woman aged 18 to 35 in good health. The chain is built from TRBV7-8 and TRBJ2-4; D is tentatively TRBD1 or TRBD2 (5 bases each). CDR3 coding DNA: TGTGCCAGCAGCTTAAGAGGGGAGCTAGCCAAAAACATTCAGTACTTC. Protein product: CASSLRGELAKNIQYF.